This T cell receptor beta chain was documented in a study of blood T cell repertoires in COVID-19. Original methodology: Amplification of reference gene primers was used by the study to estimate nucleated cell counts. Profiling relied on immunoSEQ multiplex PCR, and the TCRdb table lists in-frame clones only, not all of them. Clone size and the V and J calls come from that table; the DNA yielded D and trimming. The data show some 96,000 clones, with over 75% seen just once and over 10% held by the top ten. The CDR3 extends over 14 amino acids. The V and J ends lost 0 bases and 4 bases respectively, with 10 bases between them. Germline V gives CDR1 SGDLS, CDR2 YYNGEE.

Sequencing was carried out using peripheral blood. This TCR derives from a human donor in a cohort sampled during active COVID-19. This rearrangement joins TRBV9 to TRBJ1-1; perhaps TRBD1 as D (5 bases). CDR3 residues: CASSVGREATEAFF. CDR3 DNA sequence: TGTGCCAGCAGCGTAGGCAGGGAGGCCACTGAAGCTTTCTTT.